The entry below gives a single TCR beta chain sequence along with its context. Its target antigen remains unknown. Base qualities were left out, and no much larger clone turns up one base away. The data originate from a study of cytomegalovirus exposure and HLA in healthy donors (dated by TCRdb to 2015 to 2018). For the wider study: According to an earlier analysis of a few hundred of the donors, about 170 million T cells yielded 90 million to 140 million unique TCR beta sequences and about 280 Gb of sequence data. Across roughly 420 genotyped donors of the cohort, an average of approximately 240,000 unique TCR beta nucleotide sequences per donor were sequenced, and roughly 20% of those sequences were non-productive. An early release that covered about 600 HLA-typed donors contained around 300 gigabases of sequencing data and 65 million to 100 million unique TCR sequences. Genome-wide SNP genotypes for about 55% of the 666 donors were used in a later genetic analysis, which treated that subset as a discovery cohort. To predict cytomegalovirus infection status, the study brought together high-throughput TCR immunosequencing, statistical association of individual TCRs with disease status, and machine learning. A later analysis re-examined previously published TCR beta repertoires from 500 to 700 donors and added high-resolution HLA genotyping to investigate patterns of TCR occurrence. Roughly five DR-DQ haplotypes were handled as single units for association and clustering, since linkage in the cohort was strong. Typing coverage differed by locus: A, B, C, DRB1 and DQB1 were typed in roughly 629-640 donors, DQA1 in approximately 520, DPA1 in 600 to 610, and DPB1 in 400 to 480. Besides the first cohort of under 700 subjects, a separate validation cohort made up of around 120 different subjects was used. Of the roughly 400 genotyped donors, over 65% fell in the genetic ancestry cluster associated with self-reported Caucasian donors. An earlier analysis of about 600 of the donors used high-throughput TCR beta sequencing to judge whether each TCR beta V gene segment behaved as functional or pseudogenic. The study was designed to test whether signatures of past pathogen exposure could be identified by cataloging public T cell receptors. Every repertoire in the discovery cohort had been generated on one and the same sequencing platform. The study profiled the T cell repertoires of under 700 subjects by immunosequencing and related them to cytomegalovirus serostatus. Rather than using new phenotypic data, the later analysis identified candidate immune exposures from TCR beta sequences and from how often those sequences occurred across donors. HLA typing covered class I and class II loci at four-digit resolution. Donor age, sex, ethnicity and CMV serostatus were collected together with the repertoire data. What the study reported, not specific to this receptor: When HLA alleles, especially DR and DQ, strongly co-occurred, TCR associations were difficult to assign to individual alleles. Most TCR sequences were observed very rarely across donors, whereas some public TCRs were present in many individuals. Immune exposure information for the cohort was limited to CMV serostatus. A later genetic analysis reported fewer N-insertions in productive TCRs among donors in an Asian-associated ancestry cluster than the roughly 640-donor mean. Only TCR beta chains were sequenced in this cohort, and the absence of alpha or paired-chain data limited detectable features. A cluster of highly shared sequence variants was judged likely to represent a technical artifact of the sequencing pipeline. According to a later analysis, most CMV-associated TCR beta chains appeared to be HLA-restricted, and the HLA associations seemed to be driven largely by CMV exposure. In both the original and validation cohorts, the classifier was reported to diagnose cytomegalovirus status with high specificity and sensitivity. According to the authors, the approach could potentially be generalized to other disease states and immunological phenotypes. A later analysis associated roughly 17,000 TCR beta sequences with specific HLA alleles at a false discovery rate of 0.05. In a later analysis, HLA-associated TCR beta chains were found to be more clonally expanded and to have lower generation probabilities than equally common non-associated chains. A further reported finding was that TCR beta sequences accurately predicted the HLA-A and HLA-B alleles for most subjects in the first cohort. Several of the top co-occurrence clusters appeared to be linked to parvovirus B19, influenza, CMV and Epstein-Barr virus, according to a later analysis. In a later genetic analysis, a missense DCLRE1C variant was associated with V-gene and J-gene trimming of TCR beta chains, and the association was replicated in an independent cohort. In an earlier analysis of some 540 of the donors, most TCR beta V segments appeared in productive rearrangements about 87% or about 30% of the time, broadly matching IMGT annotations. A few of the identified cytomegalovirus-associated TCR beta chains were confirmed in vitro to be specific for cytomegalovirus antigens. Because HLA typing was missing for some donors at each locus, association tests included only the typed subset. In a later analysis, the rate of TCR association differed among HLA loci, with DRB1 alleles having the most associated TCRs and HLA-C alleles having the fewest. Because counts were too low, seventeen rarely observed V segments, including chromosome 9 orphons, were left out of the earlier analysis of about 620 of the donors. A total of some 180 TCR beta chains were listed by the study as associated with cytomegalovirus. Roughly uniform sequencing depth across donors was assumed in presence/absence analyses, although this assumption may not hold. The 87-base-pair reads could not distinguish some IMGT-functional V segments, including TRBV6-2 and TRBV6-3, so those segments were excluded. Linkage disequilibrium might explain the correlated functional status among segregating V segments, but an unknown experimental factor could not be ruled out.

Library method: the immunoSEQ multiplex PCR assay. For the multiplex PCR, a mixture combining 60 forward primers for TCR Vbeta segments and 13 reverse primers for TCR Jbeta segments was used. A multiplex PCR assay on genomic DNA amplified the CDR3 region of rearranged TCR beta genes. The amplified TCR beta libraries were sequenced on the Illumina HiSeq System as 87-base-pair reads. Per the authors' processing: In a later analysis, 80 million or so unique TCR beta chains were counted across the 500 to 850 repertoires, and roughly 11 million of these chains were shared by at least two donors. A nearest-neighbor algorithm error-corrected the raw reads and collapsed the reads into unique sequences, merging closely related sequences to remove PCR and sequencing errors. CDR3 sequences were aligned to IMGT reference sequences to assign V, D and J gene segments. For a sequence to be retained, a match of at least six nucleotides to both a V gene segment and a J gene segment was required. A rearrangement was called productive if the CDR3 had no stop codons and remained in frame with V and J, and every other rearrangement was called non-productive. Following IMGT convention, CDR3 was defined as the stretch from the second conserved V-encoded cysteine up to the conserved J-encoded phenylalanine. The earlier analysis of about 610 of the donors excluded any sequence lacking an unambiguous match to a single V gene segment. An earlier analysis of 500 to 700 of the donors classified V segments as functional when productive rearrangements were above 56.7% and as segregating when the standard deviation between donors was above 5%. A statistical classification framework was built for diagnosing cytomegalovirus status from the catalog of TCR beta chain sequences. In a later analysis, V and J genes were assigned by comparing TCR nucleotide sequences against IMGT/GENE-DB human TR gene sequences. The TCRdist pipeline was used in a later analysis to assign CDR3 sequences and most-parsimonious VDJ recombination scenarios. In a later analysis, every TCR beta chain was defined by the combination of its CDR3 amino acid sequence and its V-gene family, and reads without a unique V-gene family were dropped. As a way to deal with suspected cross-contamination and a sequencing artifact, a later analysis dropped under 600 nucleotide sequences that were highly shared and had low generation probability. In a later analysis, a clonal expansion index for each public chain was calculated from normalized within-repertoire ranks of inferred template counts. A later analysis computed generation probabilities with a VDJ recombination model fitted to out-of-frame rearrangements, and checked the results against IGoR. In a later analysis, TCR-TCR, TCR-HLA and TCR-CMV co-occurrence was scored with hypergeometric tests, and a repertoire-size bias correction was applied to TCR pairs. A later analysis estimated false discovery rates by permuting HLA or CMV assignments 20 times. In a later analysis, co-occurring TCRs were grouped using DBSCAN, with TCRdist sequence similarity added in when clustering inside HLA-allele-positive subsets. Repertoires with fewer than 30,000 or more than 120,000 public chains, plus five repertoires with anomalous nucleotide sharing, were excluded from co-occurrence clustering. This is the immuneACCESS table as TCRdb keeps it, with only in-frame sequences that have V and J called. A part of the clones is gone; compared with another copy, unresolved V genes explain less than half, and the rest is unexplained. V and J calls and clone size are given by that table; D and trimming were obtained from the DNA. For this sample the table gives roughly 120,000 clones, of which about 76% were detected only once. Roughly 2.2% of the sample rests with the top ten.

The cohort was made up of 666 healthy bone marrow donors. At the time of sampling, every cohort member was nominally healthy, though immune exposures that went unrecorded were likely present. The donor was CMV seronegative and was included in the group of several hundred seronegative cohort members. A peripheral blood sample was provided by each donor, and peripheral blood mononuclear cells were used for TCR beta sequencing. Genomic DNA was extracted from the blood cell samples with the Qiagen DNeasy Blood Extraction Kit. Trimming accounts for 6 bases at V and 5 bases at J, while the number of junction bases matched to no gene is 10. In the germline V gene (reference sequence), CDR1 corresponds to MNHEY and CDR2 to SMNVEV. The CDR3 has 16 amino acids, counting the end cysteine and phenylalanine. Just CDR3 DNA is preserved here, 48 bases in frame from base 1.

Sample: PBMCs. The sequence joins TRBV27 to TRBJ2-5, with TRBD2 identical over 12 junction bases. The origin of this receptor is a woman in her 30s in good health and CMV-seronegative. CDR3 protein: CASRKTSGGLAETQYF. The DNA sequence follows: TGTGCCAGCAGGAAGACTAGCGGGGGATTAGCGGAGACCCAGTACTTC.